This entry describes one T cell receptor beta chain. Its cognate antigen is unknown. The sample comes from a study of T cells after yellow fever vaccination. TCR cDNA was made by 5'RACE template switching, adding a universal primer site and UMIs. A single record per CDR3 protein comes from TCRdb applying MiXCR to the 5' RACE reads. The table has approximately 74,000 distinct CDR3 sequences, approximately 7.7% seen once. Study results and limitations: When the response was secondary, it was weaker but reached its peak faster, day 5 versus 15. The booster response re-showed most primary clones: approximately 95% CD4, around 85% CD8. Only a minor proportion of clonotypes was detected across both CD4 and CD8 compartments.

The source is a man aged 18 to 29 who received the YFV17D yellow fever vaccine. The source was CD8+ T cells sorted from PBMCs, collected more than 4 days after the first yellow fever vaccination.

This chain's CDR3 is CASSEPGQLSYEQYF. The CDR3 DNA follows: TGTGCCAGCAGTGAACCGGGACAGCTCTCCTACGAGCAGTACTTC. The chain links TRBV27 to TRBJ2-7; the match to TRBD1 covers 7 bases. J gave up 0 bases and V 5 bases, and 7 bases lay outside the gene matches. The length of the CDR3 is 15 residues. Per germline, CDR1 MNHEY and CDR2 SMNVEV (reference sequence).